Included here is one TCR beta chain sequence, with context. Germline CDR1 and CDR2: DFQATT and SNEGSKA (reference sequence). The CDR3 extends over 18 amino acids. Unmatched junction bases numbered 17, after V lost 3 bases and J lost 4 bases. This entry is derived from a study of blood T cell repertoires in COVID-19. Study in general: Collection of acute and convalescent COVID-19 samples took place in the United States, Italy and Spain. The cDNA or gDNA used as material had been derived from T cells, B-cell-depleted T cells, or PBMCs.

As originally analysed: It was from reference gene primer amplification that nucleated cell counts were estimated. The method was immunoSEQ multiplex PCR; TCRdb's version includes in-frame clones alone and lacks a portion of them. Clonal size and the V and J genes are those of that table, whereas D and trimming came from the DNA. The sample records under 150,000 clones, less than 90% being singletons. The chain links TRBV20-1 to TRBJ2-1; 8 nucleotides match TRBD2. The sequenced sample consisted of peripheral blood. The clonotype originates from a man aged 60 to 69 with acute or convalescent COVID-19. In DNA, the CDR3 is TGCAGTGCTAGTGCCCTTATCAATACGGGGGGGGATTACAATGAGCAGTTCTTC. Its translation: CSASALINTGGDYNEQFF.